This TCR beta chain was captured by sequencing in a study of blood T cells in healthy people across ages. The wider study: Capture via template switching afforded approximately one barcoded beta molecule per two T cells.

Germline values: CDR1 SGHTA, CDR2 FQGNSA. This CDR3 is 15 amino acids long. The V gene lost 5 bases and the J gene lost 0 bases, with 11 bases spanning the gap. RNA extraction gave at least 5 micrograms of total RNA per sample. The authors ran a second PCR of 7 to 11 cycles using a sample-barcoded 5' primer and a J-beta primer mix. TCRdb used MiXCR to reprocess the 5' RACE reads, holding one entry per CDR3 protein. Of 600,000 to 650,000 distinct CDR3 sequences in the sample, 45% to 65% were seen once. The receptor's source is a man aged 55 to 70 in good health. Source material: blood. This sequence joins TRBV7-2 and TRBJ2-1; either TRBD1 or TRBD2 may supply D (5 bases each). CDR3 loop: CASSPGPGSYNEQFF. The CDR3 DNA reads TGTGCCAGCAGCCCGGGACCCGGCTCCTACAATGAGCAGTTCTTC.